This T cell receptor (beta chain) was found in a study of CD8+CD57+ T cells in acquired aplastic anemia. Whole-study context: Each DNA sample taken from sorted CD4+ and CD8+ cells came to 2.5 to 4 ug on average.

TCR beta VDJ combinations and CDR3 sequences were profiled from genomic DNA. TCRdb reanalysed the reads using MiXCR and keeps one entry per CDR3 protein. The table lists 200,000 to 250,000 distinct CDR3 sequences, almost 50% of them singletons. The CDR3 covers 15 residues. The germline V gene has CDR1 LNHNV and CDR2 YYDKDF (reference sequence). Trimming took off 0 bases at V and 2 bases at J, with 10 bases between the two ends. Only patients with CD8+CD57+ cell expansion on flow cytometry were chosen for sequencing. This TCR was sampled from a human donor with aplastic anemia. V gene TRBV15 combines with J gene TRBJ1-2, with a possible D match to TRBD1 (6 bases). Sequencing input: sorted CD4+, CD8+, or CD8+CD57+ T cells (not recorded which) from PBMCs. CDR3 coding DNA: TGTGCCACCAGCAGAGACAGGGGAGGGAACTATGGCTACACCTTC. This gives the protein CATSRDRGGNYGYTF.